This TCR beta chain originates from a study of cytomegalovirus exposure and HLA in healthy donors (TCRdb year 2017). Study-wide context: An earlier analysis of about 530 of the donors reported around 280 Gb of sequence data and 90 million to 120 million unique TCR beta sequences obtained from 150 million to 200 million T cells. Because of strong linkage in the cohort, roughly five DR-DQ haplotypes were treated as single units for association and clustering. To predict cytomegalovirus infection status, the study combined high-throughput TCR immunosequencing, statistical association of individual TCRs with disease status, and machine learning. A separate validation cohort of over 95 different subjects was used in addition to the 666-subject first cohort. Among around 400 genotyped donors of the cohort, an average of approximately 240,000 unique TCR beta nucleotide sequences was sequenced per donor, of which about 19% were non-productive. Roughly 300 gigabases of sequencing data and around 88 million unique TCR sequences made up an early release that covered roughly 670 HLA-typed donors. A later analysis re-examined previously published TCR beta repertoires from roughly 720 donors and added high-resolution HLA genotyping to investigate patterns of TCR occurrence. The study profiled the T cell repertoires of 550 to 700 subjects by immunosequencing and related them to cytomegalovirus serostatus. Genome-wide SNP genotypes for about 65% of the roughly 670 donors were used in a later genetic analysis, which treated that subset as a discovery cohort. Donor age, sex, ethnicity and CMV serostatus were collected together with the repertoire data. Typing coverage differed by locus: A, B, C, DRB1 and DQB1 were typed in roughly 620-640 donors, DQA1 in approximately 520, DPA1 in 606, and DPB1 in 472. HLA typing covered class I and class II loci at four-digit resolution. Of the 300 to 500 genotyped donors, approximately 81% were placed in the genetic ancestry cluster associated with self-reported Caucasian donors. Rather than using new phenotypic data, the later analysis identified candidate immune exposures from TCR beta sequences and from how often those sequences occurred across donors. All discovery cohort repertoires had been generated using a single sequencing platform. The study was designed to test whether signatures of past pathogen exposure could be identified by cataloging public T cell receptors. To decide whether each TCR beta V gene segment behaved as functional or pseudogenic, an earlier analysis of approximately 620 of the donors relied on high-throughput TCR beta sequencing.

Library preparation employed the immunoSEQ multiplex PCR assay. For the multiplex PCR, a mixture combining 60 forward primers for TCR Vbeta segments and 13 reverse primers for TCR Jbeta segments was used. The CDR3 region of rearranged TCR beta genes was amplified from genomic DNA with a multiplex PCR assay. On the Illumina HiSeq System, the amplified TCR beta libraries were sequenced as 87-base-pair reads. In the paper's pipeline: A later analysis tallied tens of millions of unique TCR beta chains across the 666 repertoires, and about 12 million of those chains were shared by two or more donors. Raw reads were error-corrected and collapsed into unique sequences by a nearest-neighbor algorithm in which closely related sequences were merged to remove PCR and sequencing errors. To assign V, D and J gene segments, CDR3 sequences were aligned to IMGT reference sequences. For a sequence to be retained, a match of at least six nucleotides was required to both a V gene segment and a J gene segment. Rearrangements were called productive when the CDR3 lacked stop codons and stayed in frame with V and J; all others were non-productive. Following IMGT convention, CDR3 was defined as the stretch from the second conserved V-encoded cysteine to the conserved J-encoded phenylalanine. Sequences without an unambiguous match to a single V gene segment were excluded from the earlier analysis of 587 of the donors. In an earlier analysis of some 590 of the donors, V segments were called functional above 56.7% productive rearrangements and were called segregating when the between-donor standard deviation exceeded 5%. A statistical classification framework was developed to diagnose cytomegalovirus status using the catalog of TCR beta chain sequences. In a later analysis, V and J genes were assigned by comparing TCR nucleotide sequences against IMGT/GENE-DB human TR gene sequences. Using the TCRdist pipeline, a later analysis assigned CDR3 sequences along with most-parsimonious VDJ recombination scenarios. In a later analysis, each TCR beta chain was defined by its CDR3 amino acid sequence together with its V-gene family, and reads without a unique V-gene family were excluded. To address suspected cross-contamination and a sequencing artifact, a later analysis removed some 620 highly shared, low-generation-probability nucleotide sequences. In a later analysis, a clonal expansion index for each public chain was calculated from normalized within-repertoire ranks of inferred template counts. A later analysis computed generation probabilities with a VDJ recombination model fitted to out-of-frame rearrangements, and checked the results against IGoR. A later analysis scored TCR-TCR, TCR-HLA and TCR-CMV co-occurrence with hypergeometric tests, applying a repertoire-size bias correction to TCR pairs. In a later analysis, false discovery rates were estimated by permuting HLA or CMV assignments 20 times. In a later analysis, co-occurring TCRs were grouped with DBSCAN, and TCRdist sequence similarity was added when clustering was performed within HLA-allele-positive subsets. Repertoires with fewer than 30,000 or more than 120,000 public chains, plus five repertoires with anomalous nucleotide sharing, were excluded from co-occurrence clustering. TCRdb stores this immuneACCESS table with in-frame sequences only. Part of the clones is absent; in the studies checked, under half of the shortfall reflects unresolved V genes, and no reason is known for the rest. V and J calls and clone size are given by that table; D and trimming were obtained from the DNA. The sample records some 140,000 clones, around 77% of which are singletons. The top ten clonotypes cover 4% to 5.5% of the sample.

A few counts support this clone. Which antigen it targets is not known. Base quality data are lacking; no much larger clone is found one base away. The cohort was made up of about 610 healthy bone marrow donors. All cohort members were sampled while nominally healthy, although unrecorded immune exposures were likely present. CMV serostatus was positive for roughly 290 and negative for about 55% of the roughly 670 cohort members, and was not recorded for this donor. A peripheral blood sample was collected from each donor, and TCR beta sequencing was performed on peripheral blood mononuclear cells. Genomic DNA was extracted from the blood cell samples with the Qiagen DNeasy Blood Extraction Kit. V is pared back by 5 bases and J by 3 bases, with 13 bases lying between the germline termini. From its cysteine to its phenylalanine, the CDR3 spans 14 amino acids. Here the CDR3 DNA is all that survives: 42 bases in frame from base 1. The germline V gene (reference sequence) provides CDR1 SSHAT and CDR2 FNYEAQ.

Overall results and qualifications from the work: A later analysis found that HLA-associated TCR beta chains were more clonally expanded and had lower generation probabilities than equally common non-associated chains. In the study, around 150 TCR beta chains were listed as associated with cytomegalovirus. In a later genetic analysis, a missense DCLRE1C variant was associated with V-gene and J-gene trimming of TCR beta chains, and the association was replicated in an independent cohort. According to a later analysis, parvovirus B19, influenza, CMV and Epstein-Barr virus appeared linked to several top co-occurrence clusters. HLA typing was unavailable for some donors at each locus, so association tests used only the typed subset. In a later analysis, the rate of TCR association differed among HLA loci, with DRB1 alleles having the most associated TCRs and HLA-C alleles having the fewest. Cytomegalovirus status was reported to be diagnosed by the classifier with high specificity and sensitivity in both the original and validation cohorts. Specific HLA alleles were associated with 16,951 TCR beta sequences at a false discovery rate of 0.05 in a later analysis. It was suggested by the authors that the approach could potentially be generalized to other disease states and immunological phenotypes. The only immune exposure information available for the cohort was CMV serostatus. Around 16 rarely observed V segments, including chromosome 9 orphons, were excluded from the earlier analysis of approximately 500 of the donors because counts were too low. A cluster of highly shared sequence variants was judged likely to be a technical artifact of the sequencing pipeline. Presence/absence analyses assumed roughly uniform sequencing depth across donors, an assumption that may not hold. When HLA alleles, especially DR and DQ, strongly co-occurred, TCR associations were difficult to assign to individual alleles. Because the 87-base-pair reads could not distinguish some IMGT-functional V segments, including TRBV6-2 and TRBV6-3, those segments were excluded. A further reported finding was that TCR beta sequences accurately predicted the HLA-A and HLA-B alleles for most subjects in the first cohort. Most TCR sequences were observed very rarely across donors, whereas some public TCRs were present in many individuals. Only TCR beta chains were sequenced in this cohort, and the absence of alpha or paired-chain data limited detectable features. In vitro tests confirmed that a few of the cytomegalovirus-associated TCR beta chains recognize cytomegalovirus antigens. Linkage disequilibrium might explain the correlated functional status among segregating V segments, but an unknown experimental factor could not be ruled out. An earlier analysis of 587 of the donors showed that most TCR beta V segments appeared in productive rearrangements either about 87% or about 30% of the time, which broadly matched IMGT annotations. Most CMV-associated TCR beta chains appeared to be HLA-restricted in a later analysis, and the HLA associations seemed to be driven largely by CMV exposure. A later genetic analysis reported fewer N-insertions in productive TCRs among donors in an Asian-associated ancestry cluster than the roughly 650-donor mean.

The chain couples TRBV7-7 to TRBJ1-1, with the D segment identity uncertain. The sequence was obtained from a man aged 25-40 years in good health. Sequencing was done on a sample of PBMCs. The nucleotide sequence is given as TGTGCCAGCAGCCCCCTTCGGCAGGACACTGAAGCTTTCTTT. The encoded protein is CASSPLRQDTEAFF. When the CDR3 is completed using the reference TRBV7-7 and TRBJ1-1 genes on either side, the full variable domain is GAGVSQSPRYKVTKRGQDVTLRCDPISSHATLYWYQQALGQGPEFLTYFNYEAQPDKSGLPSDRFSAERPEGSISTLTIQRTEQRDSAMYRCASSPLRQDTEAFFGQGTRLTVV.